The present entry profiles one TCR beta chain with its context. Its antigen is currently unknown. The data were obtained in a study of glioma-infiltrating T cells after dendritic cell vaccination. The table came from immunoSEQ multiplex PCR; TCRdb's copy has only in-frame clones and leaves some out. Here the sample spans 100,000 or so clones, around 91% being singletons. Overall study findings and caveats: No direct clonality-survival link was found; a diverse polyclonal response may matter.

Time point specified: after dendritic cell vaccination, including at tumor progression/relapse. Looked up from germline, CDR1 is LNHDA and CDR2 is SQIVND (reference sequence). The CDR3 is 18 residues long. V lost 7 bases and J lost 2; bases outside the gene matches: 12. The input for sequencing was blood, taken after dendritic cell vaccination. This sequence originates from a human donor with glioblastoma. The V gene is TRBV19, the J gene TRBJ2-6, with 9 bases that match TRBD1. The CDR3 sequence is CASTAGYRQGAGANVLTF. The CDR3, as DNA: TGTGCCAGTACCGCTGGATATAGACAGGGGGCTGGGGCCAACGTCCTGACTTTC.